Reported below is one T cell receptor (beta chain). Its specificity is not known. Reverse transcription of extracted RNA yielded cDNA, which provided the sequencing template. Here immunoSEQ multiplex PCR was the method, and the copy in TCRdb shows in-frame clones only, minus some. The table lists about 210,000 clones, approximately 57% of them singletons. The treatment was: oral pan-JAK inhibitor, 5-10 mg twice daily. This CDR3 has 12 residues. The germline V gene encodes CDR1 ENHRY and CDR2 SYGVKD. V was trimmed by 4 bases and J by 4 bases, leaving 7 bases between them. This sample is drawn from a study of CD8+ T cells in alopecia areata. General study findings and limits: Only a single nonresponder existed, so baseline CD8+ expansion links stay unclear.

This TCR was sampled from a human donor with alopecia areata. Material: CD4+ T cells sorted from blood, obtained at week 4, from a patient treated with tofacitinib. The chain links TRBV10-3 to TRBJ1-1; the D is unclear. CDR3 in amino acids: CAISAVGTEAFF. For the CDR3, the DNA is TGTGCCATCAGTGCGGTCGGCACTGAAGCTTTCTTT.